These 24 T cell receptor beta chains were sequenced from one sample in a study of T cell responses to AZD1222 COVID-19 vaccine. Clones were read by immunoSEQ multiplex PCR, and TCRdb kept only the in-frame ones, dropping some. The sample lists about 130,000 clones, over 75% occurring once. This material consisted of peripheral blood, taken on day 0 of AZD1222 vaccination. These receptors came from an adult in good health.

The chain is built from TRBV21-1 and TRBJ1-1. TRBV21-1 is marked as a pseudogene. The CDR3 length is 16 residues. Here the CDR3 reads CASSKARGSENTEAFF. The DNA of the CDR3 is TGTGCCAGCAGCAAAGCGCGGGGCAGCGAGAACACTGAAGCTTTCTTT.

A remark on this clone: Other DNA sequences in this specimen translate into the identical CDR3. The chain combines TRBV30 with TRBJ1-1; no clear D gene. Germline lookup yields CDR1 GTSNPN and CDR2 SVGIG (reference sequence). This CDR3 contains 12 residues. V lost 0 bases and J 4 bases, leaving 6 bases between the germline ends. The CDR3 bases are TGTGCCTGGAGTGTACGGGGCACTGAAGCTTTCTTT. Its protein is CAWSVRGTEAFF.

This chain uses TRBV10-3 with TRBJ1-1; no definite D call. In germline, CDR1 is ENHRY, CDR2 SYGVKD. The CDR3 length is 13 residues. The V gene lost 5 bases and the J gene lost 5 bases, with 12 bases spanning the gap. CDR3 sequence: CAISTLGGTEAFF. Written as DNA, the CDR3 is TGTGCCATCAGTACCCTTGGTGGAACTGAAGCTTTCTTT.

This chain links TRBV15 with TRBJ2-1; no definite D call. V was pared by 0 bases and J by 7 bases, with 7 bases between. Looked up from germline, CDR1 is LNHNV and CDR2 is YYDKDF (reference sequence). The CDR3 covers 13 residues. CDR3 region: CATSREVGNEQFF. As DNA, the CDR3 is TGTGCCACCAGCAGAGAGGTAGGAAATGAGCAGTTCTTC. Full variable domain (missing parts from reference TRBV15 and TRBJ2-1): DAMVIQNPRYQVTQFGKPVTLSCSQTLNHNVMYWYQQKSSQAPKLLFHYYDKDFNNEADTPDNFQSRRPNTSFCFLDIRSPGLGDTAMYLCATSREVGNEQFFGPGTRLTVL.

The chain recombines TRBV5-6 with TRBJ2-7; D unclear. Deletions cut 0 bases from V and 2 bases from J, with 12 bases between. Looked up from germline, CDR1 is SGHDT and CDR2 is YYEEEE. The CDR3 covers 15 residues. This CDR3 is CASSLVQSAPYEQYF. The CDR3 DNA reads as TGTGCCAGCAGCTTGGTTCAATCGGCCCCCTACGAGCAGTACTTC.

This chain links TRBV7-6 with TRBJ1-1, with 8 bases that match TRBD1. The CDR3 is 15 amino acids. The germline V gene has CDR1 SGHVS and CDR2 FNYEAQ. The V and J ends lost 7 bases and 0 bases, in that order; junction bases with no gene match: 7. The CDR3 bases are TGTGCCAGCAAAGTCGGGACAGGCCTGAACACTGAAGCTTTCTTT. Protein product: CASKVGTGLNTEAFF.

The chain employs TRBV3-1 (or the pseudogene TRBV3-2) and TRBJ2-1; D is possibly TRBD2 (6 bases). The CDR3 covers 14 residues. Trimming took 4 bases from V and 8 from J, leaving 15 bases between them. Germline V gene data show CDR1 as LGHDT and CDR2 as YNNKEL (reference sequence). The CDR3 loop reads CASSPWGEADEQFF. The CDR3 coding sequence is TGTGCCAGCAGCCCCTGGGGGGAGGCCGATGAGCAGTTCTTC.

This rearrangement joins TRBV4-2 to TRBJ2-1; D is perhaps TRBD2 (6 bases). V dropped 4 bases and J dropped 6 bases, with 28 bases sitting between them. This CDR3 is built from 19 residues. In germline, CDR1 is LGHNA, CDR2 YNFKEQ. CDR3 sequence: CASSRARVIAEPTGNEQFF. In DNA form, the CDR3 reads TGTGCCAGCAGCCGAGCCAGGGTAATAGCGGAACCTACGGGCAATGAGCAGTTCTTC.

This clone was counted once. The gene calls are TRBV20-1 and TRBJ2-3; D is unclear. Germline V gives CDR1 DFQATT, CDR2 SNEGSKA (reference sequence). The CDR3 is made up of 11 amino acids. V was clipped by 2 bases and J by 2 bases, with 2 bases between them. The DNA for the CDR3 is TGCAGTGCTAGAATCACAGATACGCAGTATTTT. Encoded protein: CSARITDTQYF.

The chain's CDR3 is CASSTSANYEQYF. The DNA of the CDR3 is TGTGCCAGTAGTACCAGCGCAAACTACGAGCAGTACTTC. The chain links TRBV19 to TRBJ2-7; D call uncertain. Germline-derived CDR1 and CDR2 are LNHDA and SQIVND (reference sequence). This CDR3 has 13 residues. V was shortened by 4 bases and J by 3 bases, with 10 bases between the two germline ends.

The chain is built from TRBV6-5 and TRBJ2-5; D gene ambiguous. CDR3 length equals 13 residues. The V end lost 4 bases, the J end lost 5 bases, and 11 bases lay between the germline ends. Germline CDR1 is MNHEY and CDR2 is SVGAGI. Here the CDR3 reads CASSSGPRETQYF. Here the CDR3 DNA reads TGTGCCAGCAGTTCGGGCCCGCGGGAGACCCAGTACTTC.

This chain connects TRBV11-2 to TRBJ1-2; 9 bases are a match to TRBD1. The germline V gene has CDR1 SGHAT and CDR2 FQNNGV. The CDR3 consists of 15 residues. J was trimmed by 8 bases and V by 1 base; bases with no gene match: 8. CDR3 loop: CASSLVSGTGRGYTF. DNA for the CDR3: TGTGCCAGCAGCTTAGTTAGTGGGACAGGGCGCGGCTACACCTTC.

This clone was counted once. The chain carries TRBV3-1 (or the pseudogene TRBV3-2) and TRBJ1-1; D unclear. Germline-derived CDR1 and CDR2 are LGHDT and YNNKEL (reference sequence). The CDR3 runs 13 residues. With 2 bases removed from V and 1 base from J, the gap between germline ends came to 5 bases. The CDR3 loop is CASSQKPNTEAFF. For the CDR3, the DNA is TGTGCCAGCAGCCAAAAACCGAACACTGAAGCTTTCTTT.

The V call is TRBV27, the J call TRBJ2-5; TRBD2 matches at 12 bases. This CDR3 has 14 residues. Germline V lookup: CDR1 MNHEY, CDR2 SMNVEV (reference sequence). J gave up 4 bases and V 7 bases, and 4 bases lay outside the gene matches. This CDR3 is CASMTLAGGETQYF. CDR3 bases: TGTGCCAGCATGACACTAGCGGGGGGAGAGACCCAGTACTTC.

The chain uses TRBV3-1 (or the pseudogene TRBV3-2) and TRBJ2-7, with D possibly called TRBD1 or TRBD2 (5 bases each). Germline V gene data show CDR1 as LGHDT and CDR2 as YNNKEL (reference sequence). V lost 4 bases and J 6 bases, leaving 10 bases between the germline ends. CDR3 size: 12 residues. CDR3 nucleotide sequence: TGTGCCAGCAGCCTGCTAGGGACCGAGCAGTACTTC. The encoded protein is CASSLLGTEQYF.

The rearrangement links TRBV19 to TRBJ2-7; 9 positions match TRBD1. The J segment lost 5 bases and the V segment lost 3 bases, leaving 5 bases of the junction unmatched. Germline loops: CDR1 LNHDA, CDR2 SQIVND (reference sequence). This CDR3 is 14 amino acids long. Written as DNA, the CDR3 is TGTGCCAGTAGTATCCTGGGACAGGGAGACGAGCAGTACTTC. It codes for CASSILGQGDEQYF.

The table lists this clone with a count of one. The chain carries TRBV19 and TRBJ1-1; D possibly corresponds to TRBD1 (5 bases). V gave up 8 bases and J gave up 4 bases, with 14 bases separating them. Germline loops: CDR1 LNHDA, CDR2 SQIVND (reference sequence). This CDR3 has 13 residues. The CDR3 DNA reads as TGTGCCAGTTCTTGGGGGATGGGCACTGAAGCTTTCTTT. Translating gives CASSWGMGTEAFF.

The chain links TRBV19 to TRBJ2-3; D might be TRBD1 (6 bases). Trimming took 2 bases from V and 3 from J, leaving 12 bases between them. This CDR3 has 15 amino acids. CDR1 and CDR2 (germline): LNHDA, SQIVND (reference sequence). The CDR3 bases are TGTGCCAGTAGTATATCCCACAGGGCTACAGATACGCAGTATTTT. Translated: CASSISHRATDTQYF.

In the case of this clone: The same CDR3 also results from other DNA sequences found in this sample. The rearrangement links TRBV30 to TRBJ2-7; no clear D gene. Germline CDR1 GTSNPN, CDR2 SVGIG (reference sequence). The V gene lost 2 bases and the J gene lost 8 bases, with 10 bases spanning the gap. This CDR3 is built from 11 residues. The CDR3 here is CAWSPAGKQYF. In DNA form, the CDR3 reads TGTGCCTGGAGTCCCGCTGGCAAGCAGTACTTC.

Details on this clone: A read error may produce the germline difference seen at one junction end. The chain joins TRBV5-4 to TRBJ2-7; D gene ambiguous. Germline V gene data show CDR1 as SGHNT and CDR2 as YYREEE (reference sequence). CDR3 length: 11 amino acids. CDR3 in amino acids: CASSKERRIGF. The CDR3 DNA follows: TGTGCCAGCAGCAAGGAACGAAGGATCGGCTTC.

CDR3 DNA: TGTGCCAGCAGCCCTAGTCGCGGAAACACCATATATTTT. Translated, it gives CASSPSRGNTIYF. The rearrangement links TRBV3-1 (or the pseudogene TRBV3-2) to TRBJ1-3; D unclear. The length of the CDR3 is 13 residues. V was shortened by 4 bases and J by 4 bases, with 8 bases between the two germline ends. Germline CDR1 reads LGHDT; CDR2 reads YNNKEL (reference sequence).

V and J are TRBV6-2 or TRBV6-3 and TRBJ1-5; 11 bases map to TRBD1. There are 15 residues in the CDR3. With 6 bases clipped from V and 7 bases from J, the junction kept 8 bases outside the gene matches. Germline V lookup: CDR1 MNHEY, CDR2 SVGEGT. The CDR3: CASSPGTGGRQPQHF. CDR3 DNA sequence: TGTGCCAGCAGCCCTGGGACAGGGGGACGGCAGCCCCAGCATTTT.

The CDR3 is CAGQGGGANVLTF. The CDR3 DNA is TGTGCCGGACAGGGAGGAGGGGCCAACGTCCTGACTTTC. The rearrangement uses TRBV10-3 and TRBJ2-6; 8 nucleotides agree with TRBD1. V dropped 11 bases and J dropped 4; count of bases not matched to a gene: 4. Germline CDR1 reads ENHRY; CDR2 reads SYGVKD. There are 13 residues in the CDR3.

CDR3: CASSSRGRYATEAFF. In nucleotides, the CDR3 is TGCGCCAGCAGCTCAAGGGGGCGATACGCCACTGAAGCTTTCTTT. The chain couples TRBV5-1 to TRBJ1-1, with 7 nucleotides matching TRBD1. J lost 4 bases, V lost 3 bases, and 9 bases had no gene match. The CDR3 consists of 15 residues. Germline values: CDR1 SGHRS, CDR2 YFSETQ.